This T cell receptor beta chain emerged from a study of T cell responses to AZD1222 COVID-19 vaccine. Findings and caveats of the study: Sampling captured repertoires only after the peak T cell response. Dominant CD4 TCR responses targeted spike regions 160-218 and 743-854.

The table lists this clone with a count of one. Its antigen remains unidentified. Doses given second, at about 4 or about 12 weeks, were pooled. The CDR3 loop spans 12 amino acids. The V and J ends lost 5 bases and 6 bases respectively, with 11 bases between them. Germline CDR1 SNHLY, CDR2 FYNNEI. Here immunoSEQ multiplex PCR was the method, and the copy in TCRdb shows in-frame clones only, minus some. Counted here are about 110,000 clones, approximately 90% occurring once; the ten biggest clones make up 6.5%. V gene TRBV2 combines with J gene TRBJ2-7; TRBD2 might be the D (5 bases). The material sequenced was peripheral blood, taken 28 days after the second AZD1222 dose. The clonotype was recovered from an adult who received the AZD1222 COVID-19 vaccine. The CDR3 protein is CASSMEDGEQYF. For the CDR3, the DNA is TGTGCCAGCAGTATGGAGGACGGCGAGCAGTACTTC. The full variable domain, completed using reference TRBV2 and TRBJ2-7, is EPEVTQTPSHQVTQMGQEVILRCVPISNHLYFYWYRQILGQKVEFLVSFYNNEISEKSEIFDDQFSVERPDGSNFTLKIRSTKLEDSAMYFCASSMEDGEQYFGPGTRLTVT.